The 4 T cell receptor beta chains in this list originate from one sample, sequenced in a study of T cell clusters in autoimmune cytopenias (dated 2019 in TCRdb). TRB amplification used around 250 ng of peripheral blood genomic DNA, tens of thousands of genome equivalents, per sample. Instrument on record: Illumina MiSeq. Multiplex PCR with a touch-down protocol amplified TRB rearrangements, with the TRB-A and TRB-B primer pools combined in a single tube. The reads, reprocessed by TCRdb, yield one row per CDR3 protein sequence and no DNA. This sample's table has entries for some 11,000 distinct CDR3 sequences. 3% to 3.5% of the sample belongs to the ten largest clones. This sample also belongs to another study, concerning T cell repertoires in aging, cancer and after chemotherapy.

The sequencing input was peripheral blood. Source of these receptors: a human donor in good health.

This clonotype is classed as medium-sized by frequency. CDR3 amino acids: CASSISTGSTWGEAFF. This chain connects TRBV19 to TRBJ1-1; TCRdb returns TRBD1, unconfirmable since there is no DNA. The germline CDR1 and CDR2 sequences are LNHDA and SQIVND (reference sequence). CDR3 size: 16 residues. The entire variable domain, with the rest obtained from reference TRBV19 and TRBJ1-1, is as follows: DGGITQSPKYLFRKEGQNVTLSCEQNLNHDAMYWYRQDPGQGLRLIYYSQIVNDFQKGDIAEGYSVSREKKESFPLTVTSAQKNPTAFYLCASSISTGSTWGEAFFGQGTRLTVV.

According to its frequency, this clonotype is medium-sized (0.01 to 0.1%). V is TRBV12-3 or TRBV12-4 and J is TRBJ1-5; the D call from TCRdb, TRBD1, cannot be confirmed without DNA. This CDR3 is 14 amino acids long. The CDR3 reads CASSPVPGYQPQHF.

The chain uses TRBV27 and TRBJ2-1; the D gene TCRdb calls, TRBD1, cannot be checked with no DNA. Germline V gives CDR1 MNHEY, CDR2 SMNVEV (reference sequence). The length of the CDR3 is 17 residues. CDR3 loop: CASSLWGAGYSYNEQFF.

V gene TRBV6-5 combines with J gene TRBJ2-7; the D call from TCRdb, TRBD1, cannot be confirmed without DNA. Germline V gene lookup returns CDR1 MNHEY and CDR2 SVGAGI. This CDR3 contains 14 residues. CDR3: CASSAGTGADEQYF.